Each of the 3 T cell receptor beta chains below was sequenced from the same sample in a study of blood T cell repertoires in COVID-19. The repertoire was sequenced with immunoSEQ multiplex PCR; TCRdb's copy has only in-frame clones and lacks some. Of approximately 170,000 clones in the sample, about 80% were seen once. Sequenced sample: PBMCs or T cells enriched from blood (not recorded which). The receptors were gathered from a woman aged 65 to 85 in a cohort exposed to, infected with or recovered from COVID-19 (not recorded which).

This chain joins TRBV10-3 and TRBJ1-1; 11 bases map to TRBD1. Germline assignment: CDR1 ENHRY and CDR2 SYGVKD. The CDR3 is 17 residues long. With 4 bases clipped from V and 5 bases from J, the junction kept 12 bases outside the gene matches. The chain's CDR3 is CAISGGQGALTGTEAFF. CDR3 bases: TGTGCCATCAGTGGAGGACAGGGGGCATTGACGGGGACTGAAGCTTTCTTT.

J is TRBJ1-3 and V is TRBV7-9; D unclear. Trimming took off 5 bases at V and 6 bases at J, with 8 bases between the two ends. Per the germline V gene, CDR1 is SEHNR and CDR2 is FQNEAQ (reference sequence). The CDR3 length is 12 residues. The CDR3 region has the DNA TGTGCCAGCAGCATGCGGGAAAACACCATATATTTT. This codes for CASSMRENTIYF.

The rearrangement joins TRBV7-9 to TRBJ1-2; D not certain. The CDR3 totals 14 residues. V was pared by 0 bases and J by 1 base, with 6 bases between. CDR1 SEHNR and CDR2 FQNEAQ come from the germline V gene (reference sequence). The CDR3, as DNA: TGTGCCAGCAGCTTAGCCGCGAGTAACTATGGCTACACCTTC. Its protein is CASSLAASNYGYTF.